Listed below are T cell receptor beta chains from one sample, sequenced in a study of PD-1 blockade in classical Hodgkin lymphoma. Assay used: immunoSEQ multiplex PCR; TCRdb lists only in-frame clones, some missing. This table has more than 20,000 clones, about 72% appearing once. Sequencing was performed on CD4+ T cells from blood, taken before the fourth cycle of nivolumab. The receptor source for this set is a human donor with classical Hodgkin lymphoma. Each CDR3 is given with its conserved first and last residue. The D gene is left open where the match is weak. The size of a clone is reported for some rows only, either as once, few or many, or as a class for expanded clones.

v_call,d_call,clone_size,j_call,cdr3_aa,cdr3_nt
TRBV6-1,TRBD1,few,TRBJ1-6,CASSLNRGSSPLHF,TGTGCCAGCAGTCTTAACAGGGGATCCTCACCCCTCCACTTT
TRBV2,TRBD1,-,TRBJ1-1,CASRTGAGNTEAFF,TGTGCCAGCAGGACAGGGGCGGGGAACACTGAAGCTTTCTTT
TRBV21-1,-,few,TRBJ2-5,CASSSQETQYF,TGTGCCAGCAGCTCGCAAGAGACCCAGTACTTC
TRBV7-2,TRBD2,-,TRBJ2-3,CASIPRGGLDTQYF,TGTGCCAGCATCCCGCGGGGGGGCCTAGATACGCAGTATTTT
TRBV7-8,-,-,TRBJ2-5,CASKGQGGRETQYF,TGTGCCAGCAAAGGACAGGGAGGGAGAGAGACCCAGTACTTC
TRBV7-2,TRBD2,-,TRBJ2-7,CASSLQRTRTYEQYF,TGTGCCAGCAGCTTACAAAGGACTAGGACCTACGAGCAGTACTTC
TRBV28,-,-,TRBJ2-6,CASRQTGPGANVLTF,TGTGCCAGCAGACAAACAGGGCCTGGGGCCAACGTCCTGACTTTC
TRBV5-1,-,-,TRBJ1-1,CASSLEGTGNTEAFF,TGCGCCAGCAGCTTGGAGGGCACAGGGAACACTGAAGCTTTCTTT
TRBV4-2,TRBD1,-,TRBJ2-7,CASSQAGTGKIQYF,TGTGCCAGCAGCCAAGCTGGGACAGGGAAAATCCAGTACTTC
TRBV29-1,-,-,TRBJ2-7,CSVDSGLEQYF,TGCAGCGTTGATTCCGGGCTTGAGCAGTACTTC
TRBV7-9,-,-,TRBJ2-5,CASSLGQDSRRETQYF,TGTGCCAGCAGCTTGGGGCAGGACAGCCGACGGGAGACCCAGTACTTC
TRBV23-1,TRBD1,-,TRBJ1-6,CASSKGTDRYNSPLHF,TGCGCCAGCAGCAAAGGAACGGACAGGTATAATTCACCCCTCCACTTT
TRBV4-3,-,-,TRBJ1-2,CASSQEARGIDGYTF,TGCGCCAGCAGCCAAGAGGCCAGGGGTATTGATGGCTACACCTTC
TRBV7-2,TRBD1,-,TRBJ1-5,CASSFWTGGNQPQHF,TGTGCCAGCAGCTTCTGGACAGGGGGTAATCAGCCCCAGCATTTT
TRBV4-3,-,-,TRBJ1-2,CASNRDYRQATNYGYTF,TGCGCCAGCAACCGCGACTATCGGCAGGCAACTAACTATGGCTACACCTTC
TRBV5-1,-,few,TRBJ2-7,CASCPLVGTYKEQYF,TGCGCCAGCTGTCCGCTGGTGGGAACATACAAGGAGCAGTACTTC
TRBV4-2,TRBD2,-,TRBJ2-3,CASSHGTSGVTDTQYF,TGTGCCAGCAGCCACGGGACTAGCGGGGTCACAGATACGCAGTATTTT